This TCR beta chain is from a study of T cells in narcolepsy. This table comes from immunoSEQ multiplex PCR, and its TCRdb copy is limited to in-frame clones, with some not included. The sample lists around 32,000 clones; less than 90% were seen once. Germline V gives CDR1 MDHEN, CDR2 SYDVKM. Deletions cut 10 bases from V and 5 bases from J, with 11 bases between. The CDR3 is 11 residues long. General study results and limits: Reportedly, autoreactive clonotypes were serially detected in patients' blood but not controls'. HCRT-specific and TRIB2-specific autoreactive clonotypes appeared among same-patient CSF and blood CD4+ clonotypes.

Concerning this clone itself: Its antigen is still unknown.

Source material: memory (CD45RA-) CD4+ T cells from blood. The rearrangement links TRBV28 to TRBJ1-2, with D possibly being TRBD1 (6 bases). The sequence came from a human donor in good health. The CDR3 DNA follows: TGTGCCACAAGGGGGGAGTATGGCTACACCTTC. This encodes CATRGEYGYTF.